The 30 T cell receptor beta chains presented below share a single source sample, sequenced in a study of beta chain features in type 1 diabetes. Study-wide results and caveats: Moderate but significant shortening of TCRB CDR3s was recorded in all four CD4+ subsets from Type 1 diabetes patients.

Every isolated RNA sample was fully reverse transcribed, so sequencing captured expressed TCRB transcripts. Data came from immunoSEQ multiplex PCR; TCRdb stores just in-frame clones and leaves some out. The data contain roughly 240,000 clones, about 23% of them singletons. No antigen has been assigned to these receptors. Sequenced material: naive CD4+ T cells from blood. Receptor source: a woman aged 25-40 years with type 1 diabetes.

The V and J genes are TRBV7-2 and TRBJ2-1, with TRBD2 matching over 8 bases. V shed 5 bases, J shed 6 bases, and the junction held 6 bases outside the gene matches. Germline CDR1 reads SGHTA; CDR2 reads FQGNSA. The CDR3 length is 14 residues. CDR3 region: CASSPGLVGNEQFF. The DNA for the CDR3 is TGTGCCAGCAGCCCGGGACTAGTCGGCAATGAGCAGTTCTTC.

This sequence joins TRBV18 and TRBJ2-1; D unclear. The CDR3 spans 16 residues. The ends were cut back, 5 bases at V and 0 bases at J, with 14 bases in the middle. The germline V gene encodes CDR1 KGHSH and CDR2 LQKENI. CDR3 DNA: TGTGCCAGCTCAGAGGCCTGGCTGGGCTCCTACAATGAGCAGTTCTTC. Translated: CASSEAWLGSYNEQFF. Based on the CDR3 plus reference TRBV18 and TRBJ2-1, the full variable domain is NAGVMQNPRHLVRRRGQEARLRCSPMKGHSHVYWYRQLPEEGLKFMVYLQKENIIDESGMPKERFSAEFPKEGPSILRIQQVVRGDSAAYFCASSEAWLGSYNEQFFGPGTRLTVL.

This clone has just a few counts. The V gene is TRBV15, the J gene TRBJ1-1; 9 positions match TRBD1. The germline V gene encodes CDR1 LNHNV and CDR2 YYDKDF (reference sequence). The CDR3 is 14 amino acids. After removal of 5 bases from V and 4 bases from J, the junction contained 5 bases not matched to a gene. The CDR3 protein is CATSRGQGVTEAFF. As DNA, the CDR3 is TGTGCCACCAGCCGGGGACAGGGAGTCACTGAAGCTTTCTTT.

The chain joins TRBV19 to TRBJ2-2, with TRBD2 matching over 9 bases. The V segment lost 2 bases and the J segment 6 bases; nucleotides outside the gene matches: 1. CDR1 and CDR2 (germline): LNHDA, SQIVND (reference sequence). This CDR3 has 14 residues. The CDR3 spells CASSISGRSGELFF. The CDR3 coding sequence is TGTGCCAGTAGTATAAGCGGGAGGTCCGGGGAGCTGTTTTTT. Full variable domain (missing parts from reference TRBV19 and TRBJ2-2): DGGITQSPKYLFRKEGQNVTLSCEQNLNHDAMYWYRQDPGQGLRLIYYSQIVNDFQKGDIAEGYSVSREKKESFPLTVTSAQKNPTAFYLCASSISGRSGELFFGEGSRLTVL.

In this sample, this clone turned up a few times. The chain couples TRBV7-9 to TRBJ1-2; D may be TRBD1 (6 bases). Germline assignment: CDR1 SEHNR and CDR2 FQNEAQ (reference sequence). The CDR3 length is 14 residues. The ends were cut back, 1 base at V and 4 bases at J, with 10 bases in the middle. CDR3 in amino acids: CASSLGQGTYGYTF. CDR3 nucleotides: TGTGCCAGCAGCTTAGGTCAGGGGACCTATGGCTACACCTTC.

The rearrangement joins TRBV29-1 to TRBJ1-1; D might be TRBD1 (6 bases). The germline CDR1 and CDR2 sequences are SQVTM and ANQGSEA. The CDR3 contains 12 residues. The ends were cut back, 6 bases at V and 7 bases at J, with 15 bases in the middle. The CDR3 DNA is TGCAGCGTCCACGGACAGAACTTTGAAGCTTTCTTT. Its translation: CSVHGQNFEAFF.

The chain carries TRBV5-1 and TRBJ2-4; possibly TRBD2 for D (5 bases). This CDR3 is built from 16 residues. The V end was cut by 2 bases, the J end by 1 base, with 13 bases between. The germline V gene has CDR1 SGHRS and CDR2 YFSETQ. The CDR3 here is CASSLGGGDAKNIQYF. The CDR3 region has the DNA TGCGCCAGCAGCTTAGGCGGAGGAGATGCCAAAAACATTCAGTACTTC.

The CDR3 DNA reads TGTGCCAGCAGCTTAGGCGGGATGGGAGAGACCCAGTACTTC. Translated: CASSLGGMGETQYF. V and J are TRBV7-3 and TRBJ2-5; weak D call: TRBD2 (6 bases). CDR1 SGHTA and CDR2 FQGTGA come from the germline V gene. V was trimmed by 2 bases and J by 4 bases, leaving 11 bases between them. The CDR3 totals 14 residues.

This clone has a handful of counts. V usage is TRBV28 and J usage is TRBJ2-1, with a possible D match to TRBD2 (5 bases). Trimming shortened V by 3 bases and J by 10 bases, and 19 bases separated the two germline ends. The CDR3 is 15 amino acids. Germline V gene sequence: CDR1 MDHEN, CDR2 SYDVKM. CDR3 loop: CASSFERLAIKEQFF. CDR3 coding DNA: TGTGCCAGCAGTTTCGAGAGGCTAGCCATCAAGGAGCAGTTCTTC.

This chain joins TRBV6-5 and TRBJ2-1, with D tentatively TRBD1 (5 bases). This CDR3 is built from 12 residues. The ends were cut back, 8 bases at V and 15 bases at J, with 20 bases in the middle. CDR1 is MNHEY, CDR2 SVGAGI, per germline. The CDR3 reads CASGPAQGCPFF. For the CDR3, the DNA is TGTGCCAGCGGCCCGGCCCAGGGATGTCCGTTCTTC.

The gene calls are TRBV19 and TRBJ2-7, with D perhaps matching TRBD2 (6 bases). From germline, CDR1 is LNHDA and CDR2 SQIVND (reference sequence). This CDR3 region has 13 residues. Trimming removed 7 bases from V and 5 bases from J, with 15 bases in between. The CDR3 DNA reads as TGTGCCAGTAACCCGCAGGGCGGGAACGAGCAGTACTTC. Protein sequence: CASNPQGGNEQYF. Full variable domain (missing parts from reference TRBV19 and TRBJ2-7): DGGITQSPKYLFRKEGQNVTLSCEQNLNHDAMYWYRQDPGQGLRLIYYSQIVNDFQKGDIAEGYSVSREKKESFPLTVTSAQKNPTAFYLCASNPQGGNEQYFGPGTRLTVT.

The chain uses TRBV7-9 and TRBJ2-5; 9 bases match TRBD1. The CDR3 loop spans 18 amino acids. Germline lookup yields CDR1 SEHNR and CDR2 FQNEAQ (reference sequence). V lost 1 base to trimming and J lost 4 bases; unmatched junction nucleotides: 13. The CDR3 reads CASSLGTGEIRYRETQYF. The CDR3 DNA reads TGTGCCAGCAGCTTAGGGACAGGGGAAATACGGTATCGAGAGACCCAGTACTTC.

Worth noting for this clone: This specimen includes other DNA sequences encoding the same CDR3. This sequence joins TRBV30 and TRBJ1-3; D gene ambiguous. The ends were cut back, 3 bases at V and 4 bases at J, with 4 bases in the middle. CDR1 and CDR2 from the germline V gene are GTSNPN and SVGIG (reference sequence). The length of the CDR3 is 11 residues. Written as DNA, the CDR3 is TGTGCCTGGAGCCCAGGAAACACCATATATTTT. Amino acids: CAWSPGNTIYF.

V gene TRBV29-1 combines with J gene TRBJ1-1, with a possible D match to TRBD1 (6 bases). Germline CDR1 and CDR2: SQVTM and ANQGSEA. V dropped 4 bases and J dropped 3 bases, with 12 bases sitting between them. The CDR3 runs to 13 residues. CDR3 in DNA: TGCAGCGTTGCGCGGGGGCCGGACACTGAAGCTTTCTTT. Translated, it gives CSVARGPDTEAFF.

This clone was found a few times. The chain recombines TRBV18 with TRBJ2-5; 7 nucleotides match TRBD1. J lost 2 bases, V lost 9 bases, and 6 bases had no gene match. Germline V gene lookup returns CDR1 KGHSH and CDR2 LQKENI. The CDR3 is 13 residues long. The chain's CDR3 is CARRRGQQETQYF. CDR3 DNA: TGTGCCAGGCGCAGGGGACAGCAAGAGACCCAGTACTTC.

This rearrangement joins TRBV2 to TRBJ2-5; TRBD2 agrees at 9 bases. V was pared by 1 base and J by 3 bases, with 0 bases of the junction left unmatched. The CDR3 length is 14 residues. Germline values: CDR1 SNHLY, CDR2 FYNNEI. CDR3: CASSEVAGEETQYF. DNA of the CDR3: TGTGCCAGCAGTGAAGTAGCGGGAGAAGAGACCCAGTACTTC.

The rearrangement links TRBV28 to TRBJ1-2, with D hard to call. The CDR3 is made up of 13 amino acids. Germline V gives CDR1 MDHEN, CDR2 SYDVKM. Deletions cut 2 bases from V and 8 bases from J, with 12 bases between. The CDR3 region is CASSLGNRRGYTF. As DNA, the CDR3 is TGTGCCAGCAGTTTAGGTAATCGGCGGGGCTACACCTTC.

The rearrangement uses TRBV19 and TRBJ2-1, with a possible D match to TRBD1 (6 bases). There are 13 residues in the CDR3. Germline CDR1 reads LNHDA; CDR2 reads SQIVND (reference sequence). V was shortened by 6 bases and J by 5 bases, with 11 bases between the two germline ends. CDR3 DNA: TGTGCCAGTAGCGAACACAGGGACAATGAGCAGTTCTTC. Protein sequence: CASSEHRDNEQFF.

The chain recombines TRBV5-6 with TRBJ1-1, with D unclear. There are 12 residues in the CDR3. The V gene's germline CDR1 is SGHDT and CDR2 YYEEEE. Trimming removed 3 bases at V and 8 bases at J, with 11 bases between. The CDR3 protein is CASSSWRREAFF. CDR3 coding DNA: TGTGCCAGCAGCTCCTGGAGACGGGAAGCTTTCTTT.

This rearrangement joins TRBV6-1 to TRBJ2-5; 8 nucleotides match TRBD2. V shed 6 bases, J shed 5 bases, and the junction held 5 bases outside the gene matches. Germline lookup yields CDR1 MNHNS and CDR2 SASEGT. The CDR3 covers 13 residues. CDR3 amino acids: CASSGGGKETQYF. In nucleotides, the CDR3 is TGTGCCAGCAGCGGGGGGGGGAAGGAGACCCAGTACTTC.

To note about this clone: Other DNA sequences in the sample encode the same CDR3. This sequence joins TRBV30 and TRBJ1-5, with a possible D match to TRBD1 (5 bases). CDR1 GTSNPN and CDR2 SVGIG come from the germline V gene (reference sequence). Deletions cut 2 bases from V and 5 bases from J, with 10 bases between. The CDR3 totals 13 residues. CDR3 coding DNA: TGTGCCTGGAGTCCCCAGGGTGATCAGCCCCAGCATTTT. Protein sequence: CAWSPQGDQPQHF.

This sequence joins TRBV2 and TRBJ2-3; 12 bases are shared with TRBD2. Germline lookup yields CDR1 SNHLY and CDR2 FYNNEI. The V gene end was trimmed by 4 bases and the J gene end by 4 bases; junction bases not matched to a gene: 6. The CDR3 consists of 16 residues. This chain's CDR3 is CASSVRTSGMPDTQYF. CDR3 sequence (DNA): TGTGCCAGCAGTGTCCGGACTAGCGGGATGCCAGATACGCAGTATTTT.

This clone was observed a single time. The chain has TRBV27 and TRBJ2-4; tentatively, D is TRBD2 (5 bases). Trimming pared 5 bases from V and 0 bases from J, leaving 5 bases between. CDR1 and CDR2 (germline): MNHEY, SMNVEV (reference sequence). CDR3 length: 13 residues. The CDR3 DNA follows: TGTGCCAGCAGTGCGGGAGCCAAAAACATTCAGTACTTC. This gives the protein CASSAGAKNIQYF.

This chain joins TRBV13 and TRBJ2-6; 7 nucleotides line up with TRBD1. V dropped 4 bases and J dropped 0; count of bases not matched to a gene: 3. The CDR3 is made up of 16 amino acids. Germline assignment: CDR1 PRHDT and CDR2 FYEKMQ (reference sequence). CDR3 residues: CASSWDSFSGANVLTF. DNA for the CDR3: TGTGCCAGCAGCTGGGACAGCTTCTCTGGGGCCAACGTCCTGACTTTC.

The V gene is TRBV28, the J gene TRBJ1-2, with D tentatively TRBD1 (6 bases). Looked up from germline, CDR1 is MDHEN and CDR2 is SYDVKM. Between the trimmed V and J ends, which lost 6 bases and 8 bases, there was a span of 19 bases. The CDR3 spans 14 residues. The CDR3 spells CASRTGTGPRGYTF. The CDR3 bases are TGTGCCAGCAGGACCGGAACAGGGCCGAGAGGCTACACCTTC.

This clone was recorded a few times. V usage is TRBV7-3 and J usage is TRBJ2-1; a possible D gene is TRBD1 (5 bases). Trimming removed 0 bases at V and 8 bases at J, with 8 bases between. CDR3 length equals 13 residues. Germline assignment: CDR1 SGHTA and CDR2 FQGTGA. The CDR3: CASSLTARDEQFF. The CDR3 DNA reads TGTGCCAGCAGCTTAACAGCCAGGGATGAGCAGTTCTTC.

The CDR3 DNA is TGCAGCAGCCTAGGGGCAGATACGCAGTATTTT. It encodes CSSLGADTQYF. V usage is TRBV29-1 and J usage is TRBJ2-3; D perhaps matches TRBD1 (5 bases). There are 11 residues in the CDR3. V lost 8 bases and J 4 bases, leaving 10 bases between the germline ends. Looked up from germline, CDR1 is SQVTM and CDR2 is ANQGSEA.

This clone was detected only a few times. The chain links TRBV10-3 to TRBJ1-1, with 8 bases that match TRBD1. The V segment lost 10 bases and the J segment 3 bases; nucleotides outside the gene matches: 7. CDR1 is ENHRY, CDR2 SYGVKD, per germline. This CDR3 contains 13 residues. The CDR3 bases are TGTGCCACTTCGACAGGGGCAGACACTGAAGCTTTCTTT. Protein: CATSTGADTEAFF.

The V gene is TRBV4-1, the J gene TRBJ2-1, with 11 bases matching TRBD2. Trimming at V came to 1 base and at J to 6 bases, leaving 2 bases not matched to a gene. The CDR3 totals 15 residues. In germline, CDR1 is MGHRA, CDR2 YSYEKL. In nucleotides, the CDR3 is TGCGCCAGCAGCCAAGCGGGACTAGCGGCCAATGAGCAGTTCTTC. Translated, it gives CASSQAGLAANEQFF.

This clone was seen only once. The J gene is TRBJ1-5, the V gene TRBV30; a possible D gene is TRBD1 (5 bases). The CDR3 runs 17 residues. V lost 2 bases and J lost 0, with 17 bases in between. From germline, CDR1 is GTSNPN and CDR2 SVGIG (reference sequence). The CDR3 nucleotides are TGTGCCTGGAGTACCTCAGGGCTCTATTATAGCAATCAGCCCCAGCATTTT. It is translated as CAWSTSGLYYSNQPQHF.